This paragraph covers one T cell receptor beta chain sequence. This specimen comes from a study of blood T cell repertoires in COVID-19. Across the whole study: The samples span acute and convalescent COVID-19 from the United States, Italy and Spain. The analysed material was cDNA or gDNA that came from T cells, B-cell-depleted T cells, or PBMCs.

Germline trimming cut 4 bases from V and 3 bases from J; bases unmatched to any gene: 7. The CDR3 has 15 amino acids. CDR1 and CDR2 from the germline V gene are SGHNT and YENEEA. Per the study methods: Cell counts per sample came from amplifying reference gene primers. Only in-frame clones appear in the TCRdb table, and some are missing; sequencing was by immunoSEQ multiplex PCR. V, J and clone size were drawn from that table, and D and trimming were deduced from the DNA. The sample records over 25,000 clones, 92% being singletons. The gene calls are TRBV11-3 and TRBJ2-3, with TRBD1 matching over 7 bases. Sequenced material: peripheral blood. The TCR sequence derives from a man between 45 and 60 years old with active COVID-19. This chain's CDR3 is CASSSEGAKTDTQYF. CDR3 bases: TGTGCCAGCAGCTCCGAGGGGGCCAAGACAGATACGCAGTATTTT.